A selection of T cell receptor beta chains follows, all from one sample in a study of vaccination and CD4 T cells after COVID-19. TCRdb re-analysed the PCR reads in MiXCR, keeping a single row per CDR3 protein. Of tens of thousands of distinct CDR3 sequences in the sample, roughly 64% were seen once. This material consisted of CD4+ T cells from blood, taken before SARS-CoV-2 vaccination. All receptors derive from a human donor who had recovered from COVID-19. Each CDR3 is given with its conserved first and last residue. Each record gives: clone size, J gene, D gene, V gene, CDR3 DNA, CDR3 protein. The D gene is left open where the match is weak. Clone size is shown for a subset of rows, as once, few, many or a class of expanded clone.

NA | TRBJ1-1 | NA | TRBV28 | TGTGCCAGCAGTTTATCGCGGACGGACACTGAAGCTTTCTTT | CASSLSRTDTEAFF
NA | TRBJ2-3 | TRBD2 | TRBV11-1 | TGTGCCAGCAGACCACTAGCGGGAGAAACAGATACGCAGTATTTT | CASRPLAGETDTQYF
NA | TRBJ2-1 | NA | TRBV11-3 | TGTGCCAGCAGTTTAGGCAATGAGCAGTTCTTC | CASSLGNEQFF
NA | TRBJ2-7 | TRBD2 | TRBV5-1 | TGCGCCAGCAGCTTTGGCCACGGTGGCGCGGGGGTCTCCTACGAGCAGTACTTC | CASSFGHGGAGVSYEQYF
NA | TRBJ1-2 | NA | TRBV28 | TGTGCCAGCAGTTCTGTCTATGGCTACACCTTC | CASSSVYGYTF
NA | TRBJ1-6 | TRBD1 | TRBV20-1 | TGCAGTGCTAGATTAGGGGACAGGGAGTGCCACTTT | CSARLGDRECHF
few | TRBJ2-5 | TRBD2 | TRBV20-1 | TGCAGTGCTAGGGCCCCTGGACTAGCGGGAGGGGCTCAAGAGACCCAGTACTTC | CSARAPGLAGGAQETQYF
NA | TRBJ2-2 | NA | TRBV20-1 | TGCAGTGCTAGTGGGGACTCGACGAACACCGGGGAGCTGTTTTTT | CSASGDSTNTGELFF
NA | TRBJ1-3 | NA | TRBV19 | TGTGCCAGTAGGTCCGGGGCTAGTGGAAACACCATATATTTT | CASRSGASGNTIYF
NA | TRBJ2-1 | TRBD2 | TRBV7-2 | TGTGCCAGCAGCTTAATATTTCGACTAGCGGGAGTACGGGACAATGAGCAGTTCTTC | CASSLIFRLAGVRDNEQFF
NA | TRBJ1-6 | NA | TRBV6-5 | TGTGCCAGCAGTTACTCGCCCGGGGGCCACAATTCACCCCTCCACTTT | CASSYSPGGHNSPLHF
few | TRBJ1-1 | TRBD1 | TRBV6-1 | TGTGCCAGCGCCAACGGACAGGTAACTGAAGCTTTCTTT | CASANGQVTEAFF
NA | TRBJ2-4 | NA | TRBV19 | TGTGCCAGTAGCCAACAAAGAGCGACCAAAAACATTCAGTACTTC | CASSQQRATKNIQYF
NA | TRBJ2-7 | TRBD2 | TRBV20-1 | TGCAGTGCCCCTGCCAGGGAGCGGGAGCCCCCCTACGAGCAGTACTTC | CSAPAREREPPYEQYF
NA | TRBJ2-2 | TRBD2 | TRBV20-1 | TGCAGTGCCCGGGGGGGACTAGTTTACACCGGGGAGCTGTTTTTT | CSARGGLVYTGELFF
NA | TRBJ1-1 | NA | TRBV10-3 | TGTGCCATCAGTAAAAGTAACACTGAAGCTTTCTTT | CAISKSNTEAFF
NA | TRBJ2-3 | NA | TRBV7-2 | TGTGCCAGCAGTGGAGGAAGGAGTTGGAAGGTCCGTGGGGGCACAGATACGCAGTATTTT | CASSGGRSWKVRGGTDTQYF
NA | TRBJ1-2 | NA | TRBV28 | TGTGCCAGCGACACCAGCCCAACTTATGGCTACACCTTC | CASDTSPTYGYTF
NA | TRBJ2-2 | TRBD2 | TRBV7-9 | TGTGCCAGCAGCCGGGGACTACCCATCACCGGGGAGCTGTTTTTT | CASSRGLPITGELFF
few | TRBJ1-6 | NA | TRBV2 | TGTGCCAGCGCGACAGGTCTTAATTCACCCCTCCACTTT | CASATGLNSPLHF
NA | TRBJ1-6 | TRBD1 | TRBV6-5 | TGTGCCAGCAGTTACGGTTACAGGGGCATCTCACCCCTCCACTTT | CASSYGYRGISPLHF
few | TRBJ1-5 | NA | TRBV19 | TGTGCCATTGGAGAAACGAGGCCTATGTCCAATCAGCCCCAGCATTTT | CAIGETRPMSNQPQHF
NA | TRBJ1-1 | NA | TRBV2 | TGTGCCAGCAAAGTGGAAGACACTCTGAACACTGAAGCTTTCTTT | CASKVEDTLNTEAFF
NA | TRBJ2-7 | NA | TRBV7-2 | TGTGCCAGCAGCCGAGGGGGATCCGCATACGAGCAGTACTTC | CASSRGGSAYEQYF
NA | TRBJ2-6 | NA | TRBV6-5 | TGTGCCAGCAGTTACTTACAAGGTGGGGCCAACGTCCTGACTTTC | CASSYLQGGANVLTF
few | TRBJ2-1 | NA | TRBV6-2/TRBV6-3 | TGTGCCAGCAGTTACTCACAGGGAAGCGAGCAGTTCTTC | CASSYSQGSEQFF
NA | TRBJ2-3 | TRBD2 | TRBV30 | TGTGCCTCCCCGACAGATAGCGGGAGCCCAGATACGCAGTATTTT | CASPTDSGSPDTQYF
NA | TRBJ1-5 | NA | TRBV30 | TGTGCCTGGAGTGTAAACAATCAGCCCCAGCATTTT | CAWSVNNQPQHF
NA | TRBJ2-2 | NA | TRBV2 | TGTGCCAGCAGTGTTGTACGACCGAACACCGGGGAGCTGTTTTTT | CASSVVRPNTGELFF
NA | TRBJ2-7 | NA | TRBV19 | TGTGCCAGTAGTTCAGAGTTTGGGTACGAGCAGTACTTC | CASSSEFGYEQYF
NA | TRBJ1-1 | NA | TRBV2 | TGTGCCAGCAGTGGTCTCACTACCAACACTGAAGCTTTCTTT | CASSGLTTNTEAFF
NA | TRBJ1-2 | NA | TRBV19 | TGTGCCAGTAGTATTATTGGCACCCTCCGCTATGGCTACACCTTC | CASSIIGTLRYGYTF
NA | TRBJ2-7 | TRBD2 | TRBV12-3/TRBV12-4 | TGTGCCAGCAGTTTTCGACTAGCGGGAGGGCCGGGCTCCGACGAGCAGTACTTC | CASSFRLAGGPGSDEQYF
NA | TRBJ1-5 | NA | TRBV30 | TGTGCCTGGAGTAGCACAGGGACTCAGCCCCAGCATTTT | CAWSSTGTQPQHF
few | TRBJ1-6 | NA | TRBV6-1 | TGTGCCAGCAGTCTCGACCCGACCCTTTATAATTCACCCCTCCACTTT | CASSLDPTLYNSPLHF
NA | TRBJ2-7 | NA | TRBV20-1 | TGCAGTGCTAGAGCCCAGACAGGATCCTACGAGCAGTACTTC | CSARAQTGSYEQYF
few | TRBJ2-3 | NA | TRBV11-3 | TGTGCCAGCAGCTTAGGACGACACCGCACAGATACGCAGTATTTT | CASSLGRHRTDTQYF
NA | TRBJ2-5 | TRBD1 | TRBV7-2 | TGTGCCAGCAGCTCGACAGGGTCCGAGACCCAGTACTTC | CASSSTGSETQYF